This entry lists 21 T cell receptor beta chains sequenced from one sample in a study of tumor-infiltrating lymphocytes in oesophageal squamous cell carcinoma. In TCRdb, the PCR reads were re-called with MiXCR into one record per CDR3 protein. The sample lists about 21,000 distinct CDR3 sequences, 35% to 50% occurring once. Material: normal esophageal tissue next to the tumor. These receptors originate from a male donor with esophageal squamous cell carcinoma.

This rearrangement joins TRBV3-1 to TRBJ2-5; the D gene is possibly TRBD2 (5 bases). Judging by the DNA end, TRBJ2-1 fits better; the J call may be wrong. The CDR3 has 15 amino acids. From germline, CDR1 is LGHDT and CDR2 YNNKEL (reference sequence). CDR3 coding DNA: TGTGCCAGCAGCTCGACGGGCGGGCTGGGCAATGAGCAGTTCTTC. This translates into CASSSTGGLGNEQFF.

This clonotype was seen only a few times. The chain joins TRBV2 to TRBJ2-1; D remains unclear. This CDR3 has 14 residues. CDR1 SNHLY and CDR2 FYNNEI come from the germline V gene. V was pared by 4 bases and J by 4 bases, with 11 bases between. The CDR3: CASSAPARYNEQFF. In DNA, the CDR3 is TGTGCCAGCAGTGCACCTGCTCGGTACAATGAGCAGTTCTTC.

The V gene is TRBV11-2, the J gene TRBJ1-3, with D unresolved. The CDR3 has 12 amino acids. Germline V gene lookup returns CDR1 SGHAT and CDR2 FQNNGV. The V end lost 5 bases, the J end lost 4 bases, and 6 bases lay between the germline ends. This CDR3 reads CASSKSGNTIYF. DNA of the CDR3: TGTGCCAGCAGCAAGTCGGGAAACACCATATATTTT.

This clonotype occurred many times. The final CDR3 position lacks the conserved phenylalanine or tryptophan, pointing to a likely read error. The DNA is left out, because the CDR3 cannot be placed on it with certainty; the CDR3 is given as TCRdb lists it. The gene calls are TRBV7-3 and TRBJ2-7; TRBD1, the table's D call, lacks a check against the DNA. Looked up from germline, CDR1 is SGHTA and CDR2 is FQGTGA. The CDR3 region is 17 residues in length, termini included. The CDR3 reads CASSSTGNKMGGYTFGS.

This clonotype was seen more than once but under ten times. The chain links TRBV28 to TRBJ2-3; tentatively, D is TRBD1 or TRBD2 (5 bases each). Germline CDR1 MDHEN, CDR2 SYDVKM. This CDR3 comprises 12 residues. The germline V and J ends were trimmed by 11 bases and 14 bases, with 23 bases remaining between them. The CDR3 reads CAGSSDTGELYF. DNA for the CDR3: TGTGCCGGATCGTCGGACACCGGGGAGCTGTATTTT.

This clonotype was counted at least ten times. The rearrangement links TRBV4-1 to TRBJ2-7, with D unclear. CDR1 and CDR2 from the germline V gene are MGHRA and YSYEKL. Trimming stripped 0 bases from V and 2 bases from J, with 17 bases between. The CDR3 spans 17 residues. The CDR3 here is CASSQEMAEWGPYEQYF. CDR3 nucleotide sequence: TGCGCCAGCAGCCAAGAAATGGCCGAGTGGGGTCCCTACGAGCAGTACTTC.

As concerns this clonotype: Because it lacks the conserved phenylalanine or tryptophan at the end, this CDR3 is likely a read error. The chain couples TRBV5-1 to TRBJ2-1; no reliable D call. The DNA matches TRBJ2-7 better at its end, which makes the J call doubtful. The germline gives CDR1 SGHRS, CDR2 YFSETQ. This CDR3 has 13 amino acids. CDR3 sequence (DNA): TGCGCCAGCAGCTTGAATAGGTGGGACGAGCAGTACTTG. This gives the protein CASSLNRWDEQYL.

Details on this clonotype: Given the absence of the conserved phenylalanine or tryptophan at the CDR3 end, a read error is likely. It is unclear where the CDR3 begins or ends on the DNA, so no DNA is shown, and the CDR3 is as TCRdb lists it. The chain joins TRBV7-4 to TRBJ2-7; the D call TRBD2 from the table was never checked on the DNA. Germline CDR1 reads SGHVT; CDR2 reads SQSDAQ. Both ends counted, the CDR3 spans 22 residues. CDR3 residues: CASSLGWLAGGHRHEQFFGPGP.

Many counts were recorded for this clonotype. The V gene is TRBV28, the J gene TRBJ1-1; D is undetermined. V was clipped by 3 bases and J by 1 base, with 9 bases between them. Germline CDR1 and CDR2: MDHEN and SYDVKM. The length of the CDR3 is 14 residues. As DNA, the CDR3 is TGTGCCAGCAGTTTTCCGACCAAGAACACTGAAGCTTTCTTT. Residues: CASSFPTKNTEAFF.

The chain links TRBV7-2 to TRBJ2-3; 7 bases align to TRBD2. The germline V gene has CDR1 SGHTA and CDR2 FQGNSA. This CDR3 has 16 amino acids. V trimming: 2 bases; J trimming: 2 bases; junction bases outside the gene matches: 7. The CDR3 DNA reads as TGTGCCAGCAGCTTATTGGCGGGGGATCTCACAGATACGCAGTATTTT. As protein: CASSLLAGDLTDTQYF.

V gene TRBV5-5 combines with J gene TRBJ2-7; no firm D call. V lost 4 bases and J 7 bases, leaving 9 bases between the germline ends. The CDR3 covers 11 residues. The germline gives CDR1 SGHKS, CDR2 YYEKEE (reference sequence). The CDR3 reads CASSQYNEQYF. The DNA for the CDR3 is TGTGCCAGCAGCCAGTACAATGAGCAGTACTTC.

This clonotype showed up many times. Mismatch with germline at one junction end may stem from a read error. The rearrangement joins TRBV5-3 to TRBJ2-2; D perhaps matches TRBD1 (6 bases). TRBV5-3 is reported as an ORF; its role is uncertain. This CDR3 has 14 residues. CDR3 amino acids: CASTPGQNTGELFF. CDR3 in DNA: TGCGCCAGCACCCCGGGACAAAACACCGGGGAGCTGTTTTTT.

This clonotype was detected many times. V is TRBV2 and J is TRBJ2-5, with TRBD1 matching over 8 bases. V gave up 10 bases and J gave up 3 bases; unmatched junction bases: 7. Germline CDR1 SNHLY, CDR2 FYNNEI. The CDR3 is 13 residues long. Here the CDR3 reads CAIGTGGEETQYF. The DNA of the CDR3 is TGTGCCATCGGGACAGGCGGGGAAGAGACCCAGTACTTC.

Details on this clonotype: Mismatch with germline at one junction end may stem from a read error. The V gene is TRBV6-8, the J gene TRBJ2-7; 9 nucleotides match TRBD2. This CDR3 contains 18 residues. Germline CDR1 is MNHGY and CDR2 is SAAAGT. The CDR3 protein is CSSSDLGPSGAPLAEQYF. CDR3 sequence (DNA): TGTTCCAGCAGTGACCTCGGGCCTAGCGGGGCGCCCCTCGCCGAGCAGTACTTC.

The chain carries TRBV7-6 and TRBJ2-7, with D possibly matching TRBD1 (6 bases). The last part of the DNA fits TRBJ2-5 better; the J call may be wrong. The germline CDR1 and CDR2 sequences are SGHVS and FNYEAQ. CDR3 length: 14 residues. CDR3 sequence (DNA): TGTGCCAGCAGCCCTAATCCAGGGGAAGAGACCCAGTACTTC. This translates into CASSPNPGEETQYF.

Of note for this clonotype: Being one base from a much bigger clone, this may be a read error. V usage is TRBV5-1 and J usage is TRBJ2-3; the D gene is possibly TRBD2 (6 bases). The DNA end lines up better with TRBJ2-5; the J call may be wrong. Looked up from germline, CDR1 is SGHRS and CDR2 is YFSETQ. The CDR3 is 14 amino acids. The CDR3 reads CASSVAGRGETQYF. The CDR3 region has the DNA TGCGCCAGCAGCGTGGCGGGACGAGGAGAGACCCAGTACTTC.

A note on this clonotype: A much larger clone lies a single base off, so this may be a read error. The rearrangement joins TRBV27 to TRBJ2-7, with 9 bases matching TRBD1. The CDR3 totals 15 residues. V gave up 5 bases and J gave up 7 bases; unmatched junction bases: 12. Looked up from germline, CDR1 is MNHEY and CDR2 is SMNVEV (reference sequence). CDR3 bases: TGTGCCAGCAGTGGCTGGACAGGGGCTACGAATGAGCAGTACTTC. Its translation is CASSGWTGATNEQYF.

Regarding this clonotype: The junction shows a germline mismatch at one end, possibly a read error. The chain joins TRBV5-3 to TRBJ1-1, with D maybe TRBD1 (6 bases). TRBV5-3 is labeled an ORF, and its function is uncertain. The CDR3 covers 17 residues. The CDR3 loop reads CASSLRGGGTLNTEAFF. The CDR3 nucleotides are TGTGCCAGCAGCTTAAGAGGGGGAGGAACTTTGAACACTGAAGCTTTCTTT.

The chain combines TRBV10-1 with TRBJ2-5; D may be TRBD2 (5 bases). The DNA end is more similar to TRBJ2-1, so the J call may be wrong. The CDR3 has 14 amino acids. CDR1 is WNHNN and CDR2 is SYGVQD in the germline V gene (reference sequence). The CDR3 nucleotides are TGCGCCAGCAGTGAGAGCGGAACCTACAATGAGCAGTTCTTC. Encoded protein: CASSESGTYNEQFF.

This clonotype occurred many times. The chain couples TRBV6-1 to TRBJ2-7, with a weak D call TRBD2 (5 bases). CDR3 length: 19 amino acids. Trimming pared 1 base from V and 0 bases from J, leaving 22 bases between. Germline V CDR1 and CDR2: MNHNS, SASEGT. CDR3 nucleotide sequence: TGTGCCAGCAGTGAAGAGTATTTGGGCGGGCTTCCGGTCTCCTACGAGCAGTACTTC. Translated: CASSEEYLGGLPVSYEQYF.

This clonotype was observed many times. The chain couples TRBV10-3 to TRBJ2-3; no firm D call. Trimming took off 10 bases at V and 3 bases at J, with 8 bases between the two ends. The CDR3 has 11 residues. Germline values: CDR1 ENHRY, CDR2 SYGVKD. The CDR3 loop reads CATQWTDTQYF. The CDR3 nucleotides are TGTGCCACTCAGTGGACAGATACGCAGTATTTT.